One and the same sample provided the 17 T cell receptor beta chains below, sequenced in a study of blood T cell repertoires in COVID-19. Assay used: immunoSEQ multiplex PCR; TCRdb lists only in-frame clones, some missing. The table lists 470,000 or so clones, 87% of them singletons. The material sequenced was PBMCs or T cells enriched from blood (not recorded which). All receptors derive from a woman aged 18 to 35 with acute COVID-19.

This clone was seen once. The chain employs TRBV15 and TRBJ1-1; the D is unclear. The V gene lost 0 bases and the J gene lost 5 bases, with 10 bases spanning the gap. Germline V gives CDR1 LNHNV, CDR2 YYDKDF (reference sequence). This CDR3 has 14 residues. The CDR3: CATSREDGITEAFF. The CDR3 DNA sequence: TGTGCCACCAGCAGAGAGGACGGGATTACTGAAGCTTTCTTT.

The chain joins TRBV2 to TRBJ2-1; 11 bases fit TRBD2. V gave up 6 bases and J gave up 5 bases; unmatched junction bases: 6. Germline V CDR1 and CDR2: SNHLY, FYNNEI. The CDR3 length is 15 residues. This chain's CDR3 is CASSRLAGSNNEQFF. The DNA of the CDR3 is TGTGCCAGCAGCAGACTAGCGGGGAGTAACAATGAGCAGTTCTTC.

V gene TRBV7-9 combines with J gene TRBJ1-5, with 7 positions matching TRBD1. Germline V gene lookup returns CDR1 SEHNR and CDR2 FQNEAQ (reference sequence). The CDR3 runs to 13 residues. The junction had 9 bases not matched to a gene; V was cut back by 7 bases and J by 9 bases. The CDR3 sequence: CASTITGDRPQHF. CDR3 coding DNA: TGTGCCAGCACGATAACAGGGGACAGGCCCCAGCATTTT. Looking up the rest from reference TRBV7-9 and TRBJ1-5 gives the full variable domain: DTGVSQNPRHKITKRGQNVTFRCDPISEHNRLYWYRQTLGQGPEFLTYFQNEAQLEKSRLLSDRFSAERPKGSFSTLEIQRTEQGDSAMYLCASTITGDRPQHFGDGTRLSIL.

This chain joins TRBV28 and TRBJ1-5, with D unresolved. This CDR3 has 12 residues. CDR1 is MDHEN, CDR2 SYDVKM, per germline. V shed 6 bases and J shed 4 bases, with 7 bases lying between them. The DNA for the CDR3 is TGTGCCAGCAGAGACACAAATCAGCCCCAGCATTTT. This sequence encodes CASRDTNQPQHF.

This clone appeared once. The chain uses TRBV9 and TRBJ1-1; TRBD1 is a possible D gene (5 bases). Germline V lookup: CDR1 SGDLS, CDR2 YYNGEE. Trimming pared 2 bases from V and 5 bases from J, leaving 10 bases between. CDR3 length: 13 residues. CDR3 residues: CASSVQGSTEAFF. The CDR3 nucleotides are TGTGCCAGCAGCGTGCAGGGATCGACTGAAGCTTTCTTT.

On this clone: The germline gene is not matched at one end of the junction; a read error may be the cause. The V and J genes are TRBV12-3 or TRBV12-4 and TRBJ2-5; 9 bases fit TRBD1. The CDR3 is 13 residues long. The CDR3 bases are TGTGCCAGCACTTTAGGGACAGGGGAGACCCAGTACTTC. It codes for CASTLGTGETQYF.

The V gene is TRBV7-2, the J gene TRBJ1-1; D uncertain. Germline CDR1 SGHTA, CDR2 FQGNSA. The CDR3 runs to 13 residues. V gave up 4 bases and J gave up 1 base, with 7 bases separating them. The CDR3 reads CASSSRGNTEAFF. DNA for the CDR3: TGTGCCAGCAGCTCCCGGGGGAACACTGAAGCTTTCTTT.

The CDR3 sequence: CASSYVFPGLGHEQYF. The DNA of the CDR3 is TGTGCCAGCAGTTACGTTTTCCCGGGCCTGGGGCACGAGCAGTACTTC. The chain uses TRBV6-2 or TRBV6-3 and TRBJ2-7; possible D gene TRBD1, 5 bases. This CDR3 is built from 16 residues. V was clipped by 2 bases and J by 5 bases, with 19 bases between them. Looked up from germline, CDR1 is MNHEY and CDR2 is SVGEGT.

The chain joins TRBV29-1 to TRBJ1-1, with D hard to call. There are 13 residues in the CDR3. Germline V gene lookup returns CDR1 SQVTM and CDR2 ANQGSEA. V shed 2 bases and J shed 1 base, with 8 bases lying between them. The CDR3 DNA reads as TGCAGCGTTGAACCGGCGGGGAACACTGAAGCTTTCTTT. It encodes CSVEPAGNTEAFF.

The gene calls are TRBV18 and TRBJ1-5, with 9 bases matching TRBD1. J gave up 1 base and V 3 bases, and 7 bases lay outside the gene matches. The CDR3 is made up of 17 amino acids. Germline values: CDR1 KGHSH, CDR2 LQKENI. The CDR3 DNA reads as TGTGCCAGCTCACCGGGACAGGGAGGAATGAGCAATCAGCCCCAGCATTTT. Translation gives CASSPGQGGMSNQPQHF.

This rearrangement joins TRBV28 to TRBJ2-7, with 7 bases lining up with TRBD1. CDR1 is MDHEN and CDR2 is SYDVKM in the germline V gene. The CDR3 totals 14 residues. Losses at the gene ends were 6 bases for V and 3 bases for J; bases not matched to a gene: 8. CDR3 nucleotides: TGTGCCAGCAGCGCCGGGACAGTCAACTACGAGCAGTACTTC. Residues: CASSAGTVNYEQYF. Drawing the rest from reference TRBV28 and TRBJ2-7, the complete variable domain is DVKVTQSSRYLVKRTGEKVFLECVQDMDHENMFWYRQDPGLGLRLIYFSYDVKMKEKGDIPEGYSVSREKKERFSLILESASTNQTSMYLCASSAGTVNYEQYFGPGTRLTVT.

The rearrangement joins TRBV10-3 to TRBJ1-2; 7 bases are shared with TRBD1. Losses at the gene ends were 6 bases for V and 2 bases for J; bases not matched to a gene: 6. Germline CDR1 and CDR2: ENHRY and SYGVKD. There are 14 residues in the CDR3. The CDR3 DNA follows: TGTGCCATCAGGACTATACAGGGGAACTATGGCTACACCTTC. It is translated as CAIRTIQGNYGYTF.

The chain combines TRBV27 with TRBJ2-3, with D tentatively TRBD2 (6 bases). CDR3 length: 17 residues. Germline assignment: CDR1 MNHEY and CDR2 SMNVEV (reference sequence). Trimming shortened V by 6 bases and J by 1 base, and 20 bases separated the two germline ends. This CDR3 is CASRHLKSSDRTDTQYF. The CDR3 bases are TGTGCCAGCAGGCACTTAAAGTCTAGCGACCGCACAGATACGCAGTATTTT.

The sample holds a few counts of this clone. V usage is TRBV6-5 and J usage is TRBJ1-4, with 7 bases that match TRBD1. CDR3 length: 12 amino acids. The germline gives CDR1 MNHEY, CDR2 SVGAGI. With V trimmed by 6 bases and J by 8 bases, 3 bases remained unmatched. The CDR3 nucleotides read TGTGCCAGCAGCTCGGGACAGGAAAAACTGTTTTTT. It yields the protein CASSSGQEKLFF.

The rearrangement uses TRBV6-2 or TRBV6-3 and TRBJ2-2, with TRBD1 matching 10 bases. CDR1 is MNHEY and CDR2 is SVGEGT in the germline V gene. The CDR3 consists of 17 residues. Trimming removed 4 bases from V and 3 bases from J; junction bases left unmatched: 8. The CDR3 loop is CASSFNRDRGDTGELFF. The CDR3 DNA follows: TGTGCCAGCAGTTTCAACCGGGACAGGGGCGACACCGGGGAGCTGTTTTTT.

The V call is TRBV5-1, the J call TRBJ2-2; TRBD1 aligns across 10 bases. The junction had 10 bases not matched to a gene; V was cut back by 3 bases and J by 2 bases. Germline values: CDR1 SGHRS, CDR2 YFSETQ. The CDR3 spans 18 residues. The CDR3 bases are TGCGCCAGCAGCTGGGGACAGGGGAACTCCAAAAACACCGGGGAGCTGTTTTTT. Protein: CASSWGQGNSKNTGELFF.

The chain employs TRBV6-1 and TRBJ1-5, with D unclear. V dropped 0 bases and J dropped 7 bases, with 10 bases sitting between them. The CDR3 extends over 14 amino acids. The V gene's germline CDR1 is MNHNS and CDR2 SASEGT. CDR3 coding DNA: TGTGCCAGCAGTGAAGCGGAGGGTAGACAGCCCCAGCATTTT. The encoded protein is CASSEAEGRQPQHF.